This T cell receptor beta chain was captured in a study of T cell responses to AZD1222 COVID-19 vaccine. Background on the study: Pooled together were second doses at about 4 or about 12 weeks.

CDR1 MNHEY and CDR2 SVGAGI come from the germline V gene. J gave up 11 bases and V 4 bases, and 11 bases lay outside the gene matches. The CDR3 spans 14 residues. Study-level results: With dominance at 160-218 and 743-854, vaccine-associated CD4 TCRs spanned spike.

This clone was detected only a few times. Its target is not known. Clones were read by immunoSEQ multiplex PCR, and TCRdb kept only the in-frame ones, dropping some. The sample shows roughly 44,000 clones, 83% of them seen only once. This TCR derives from an adult in good health. The chain couples TRBV6-5 to TRBJ1-5; 7 bases are a match to TRBD1. The source material was peripheral blood, sampled on day 0 of AZD1222 vaccination. The CDR3 sequence is CASSSQQGGRTQHF. DNA for the CDR3: TGTGCCAGCAGTTCCCAACAAGGGGGCAGGACCCAGCATTTT.